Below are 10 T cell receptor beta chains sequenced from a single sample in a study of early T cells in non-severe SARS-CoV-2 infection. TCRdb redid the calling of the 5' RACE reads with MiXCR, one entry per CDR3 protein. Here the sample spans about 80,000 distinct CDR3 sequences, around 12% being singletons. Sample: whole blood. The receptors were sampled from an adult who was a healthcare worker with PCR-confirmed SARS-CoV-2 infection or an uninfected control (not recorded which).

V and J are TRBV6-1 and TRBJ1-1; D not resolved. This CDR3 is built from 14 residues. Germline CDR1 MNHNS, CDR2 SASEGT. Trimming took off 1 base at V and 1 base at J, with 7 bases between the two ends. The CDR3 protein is CASSEGIWNTEAFF. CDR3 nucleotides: TGTGCCAGCAGTGAAGGGATATGGAACACTGAAGCTTTCTTT.

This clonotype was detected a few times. CDR3 in DNA: TGCAGCGTTGAGGGCGGGGACAGGGGATACACAGATACGCAGTATTTT. Amino acids: CSVEGGDRGYTDTQYF. The chain employs TRBV29-1 and TRBJ2-3; TRBD1 aligns across 10 bases. The trim removed 3 bases at V and 2 bases at J, leaving 8 bases unmatched. Germline values: CDR1 SQVTM, CDR2 ANQGSEA. There are 16 residues in the CDR3.

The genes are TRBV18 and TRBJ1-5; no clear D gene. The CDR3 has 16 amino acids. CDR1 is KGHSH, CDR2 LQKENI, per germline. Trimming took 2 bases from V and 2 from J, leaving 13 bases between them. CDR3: CASSPSVSAGNQPQHF. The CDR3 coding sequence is TGTGCCAGCTCACCATCAGTCTCCGCGGGCAATCAGCCCCAGCATTTT.

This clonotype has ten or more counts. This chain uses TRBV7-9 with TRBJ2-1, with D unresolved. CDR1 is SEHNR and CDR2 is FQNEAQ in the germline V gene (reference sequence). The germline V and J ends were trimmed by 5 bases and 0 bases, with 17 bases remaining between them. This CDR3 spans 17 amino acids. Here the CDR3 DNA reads TGTGCCAGCAGCGCCAGAGGCCATTCAGGCTCCTACAATGAGCAGTTCTTC. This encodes CASSARGHSGSYNEQFF. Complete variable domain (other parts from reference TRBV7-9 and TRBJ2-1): DTGVSQNPRHKITKRGQNVTFRCDPISEHNRLYWYRQTLGQGPEFLTYFQNEAQLEKSRLLSDRFSAERPKGSFSTLEIQRTEQGDSAMYLCASSARGHSGSYNEQFFGPGTRLTVL.

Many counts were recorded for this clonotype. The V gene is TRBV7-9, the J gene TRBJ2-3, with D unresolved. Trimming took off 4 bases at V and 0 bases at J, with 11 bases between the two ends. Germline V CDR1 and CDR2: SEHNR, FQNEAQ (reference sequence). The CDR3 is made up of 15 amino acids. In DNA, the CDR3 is TGTGCCAGCAGCTCCCTCGGGCAGAGCACAGATACGCAGTATTTT. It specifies CASSSLGQSTDTQYF.

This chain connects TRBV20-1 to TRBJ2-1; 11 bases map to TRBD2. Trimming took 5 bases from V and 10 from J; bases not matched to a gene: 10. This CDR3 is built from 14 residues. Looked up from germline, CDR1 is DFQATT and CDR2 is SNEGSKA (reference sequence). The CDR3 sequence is CSAASGGTLVEQFF. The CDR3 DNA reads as TGCAGTGCTGCTAGCGGGGGGACCCTAGTGGAGCAGTTCTTC.

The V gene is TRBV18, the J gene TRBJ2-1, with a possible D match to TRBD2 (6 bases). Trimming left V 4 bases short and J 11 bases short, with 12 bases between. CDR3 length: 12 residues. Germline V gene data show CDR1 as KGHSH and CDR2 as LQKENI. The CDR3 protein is CASSLGAGKQFF. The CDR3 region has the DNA TGTGCCAGCTCACTAGGAGCGGGTAAGCAGTTCTTC. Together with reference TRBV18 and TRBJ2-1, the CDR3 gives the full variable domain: NAGVMQNPRHLVRRRGQEARLRCSPMKGHSHVYWYRQLPEEGLKFMVYLQKENIIDESGMPKERFSAEFPKEGPSILRIQQVVRGDSAAYFCASSLGAGKQFFGPGTRLTVL.

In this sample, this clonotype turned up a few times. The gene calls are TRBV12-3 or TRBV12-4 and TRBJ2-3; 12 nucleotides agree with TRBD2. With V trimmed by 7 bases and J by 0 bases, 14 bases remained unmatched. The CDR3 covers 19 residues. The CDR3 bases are TGTGCCAGCAACCCCCTGCCGGGACTAGCGGGCGTCAGCACAGATACGCAGTATTTT. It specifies CASNPLPGLAGVSTDTQYF.

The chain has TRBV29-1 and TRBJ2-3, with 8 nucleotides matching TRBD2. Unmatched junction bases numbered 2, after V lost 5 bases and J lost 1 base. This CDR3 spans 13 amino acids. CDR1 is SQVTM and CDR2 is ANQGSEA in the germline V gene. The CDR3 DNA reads TGCAGCGTTAAGACTAGCGGCACAGATACGCAGTATTTT. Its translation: CSVKTSGTDTQYF.

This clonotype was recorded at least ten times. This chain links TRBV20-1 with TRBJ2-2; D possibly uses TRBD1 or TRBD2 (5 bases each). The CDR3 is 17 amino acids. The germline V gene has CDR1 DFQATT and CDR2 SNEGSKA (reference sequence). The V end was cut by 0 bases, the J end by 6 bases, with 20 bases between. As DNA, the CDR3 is TGCAGTGCTAGAGATCTTCTAAGGGGAGCGATTGCCGGGGAGCTGTTTTTT. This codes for CSARDLLRGAIAGELFF.